This T cell receptor beta chain was recorded in a study of shared clonotypes between healthy human individuals. There are 17 residues in the CDR3. J gave up 0 bases and V 6 bases, and 9 bases lay outside the gene matches. Germline V gene lookup returns CDR1 MDHEN and CDR2 SYDVKM. Assay used: immunoSEQ multiplex PCR; TCRdb lists only in-frame clones, some missing. The table has 85,000 to 100,000 clones, 60% to 70% seen once. On this clone itself: Its antigen is as yet unknown.

Findings of the study overall: When compared with the clonotypes that were shared by all four sorted-subset donors, the non-shared clonotypes turned out to have lower generation probabilities.

The V gene is TRBV28, the J gene TRBJ2-2; 8 nucleotides agree with TRBD1. Sequenced input: memory CD8+ T cells sorted from blood. Documented subset: CD45RO+ cells pooled with CCR7-negative TemRA cells. This sequence originates from a man in his thirties or forties in good health. The CDR3 DNA reads TGTGCCAGCAGCGTTTCTCCGGGACAGGCGAACACCGGGGAGCTGTTTTTT. This translates into CASSVSPGQANTGELFF.